Shown below are 24 T cell receptor beta chains from a single sample sequenced in a study of vaccination effects on CD4 cells after COVID-19. Their antigens remain unidentified. TCRdb's table, derived via immunoSEQ multiplex PCR, lists solely in-frame clones and lacks some. The sample yields 20,000 to 25,000 clones, roughly 80% seen once. Viral peptide pool expansion of antigen-specific CD4+ T cells preceded sequencing in the ViraFEST assay. Upon completion of roughly ten days in culture, CD4+ T cells were isolated. Two doses of BNT162b2 or mRNA-1273 vaccine were administered to participants. Specimen: CD4+ T cells from PBMCs cultured with SARS-CoV-2 spike peptides, collected after COVID-19 vaccination. The source of these receptors is a human donor who received a COVID-19 vaccine. Some clones in this sample may be carry-over from other donors' samples.

The chain couples TRBV7-3 to TRBJ1-2; TRBD1 matches at 10 bases. V dropped 5 bases and J dropped 3; count of bases not matched to a gene: 3. CDR3 length: 14 amino acids. Germline V gene lookup returns CDR1 SGHTA and CDR2 FQGTGA. CDR3 sequence: CASSPGQGDYGYTF. In DNA form, the CDR3 reads TGTGCCAGCAGCCCCGGACAGGGGGACTATGGCTACACCTTC.

The genes are TRBV6-5 and TRBJ1-3; D not certain. Germline V lookup: CDR1 MNHEY, CDR2 SVGAGI. CDR3 length: 15 residues. V dropped 2 bases and J dropped 8 bases, with 16 bases sitting between them. DNA for the CDR3: TGTGCCAGCAGTTACGACGCTCGGCTTGGGGACACCATATATTTT. It is translated as CASSYDARLGDTIYF.

The V call is TRBV15, the J call TRBJ1-1; D is possibly TRBD1 (6 bases). Germline CDR1 is LNHNV and CDR2 is YYDKDF (reference sequence). The CDR3 has 14 residues. Trimming took 0 bases from V and 13 from J, leaving 18 bases between them. The CDR3 loop reads CATSRDLLGQMVFF. CDR3 DNA: TGTGCCACCAGCAGAGATCTCCTGGGACAAATGGTTTTCTTT.

The chain couples TRBV6-5 to TRBJ2-1; the D gene could be TRBD1 or TRBD2 (5 bases each). The CDR3 sequence is 14 residues long. Trimming pared 10 bases from V and 8 bases from J, leaving 21 bases between. From germline, CDR1 is MNHEY and CDR2 SVGAGI. The DNA for the CDR3 is TGTGCCACCCAGGGACGGAATAGGGCCGATGAGCAGTTCTTC. Amino acid sequence: CATQGRNRADEQFF.

J is TRBJ2-3 and V is TRBV5-1; possible D gene TRBD2, 7 bases. The ends were cut back, 5 bases at V and 0 bases at J, with 13 bases in the middle. The CDR3 length is 15 residues. CDR1 and CDR2 from the germline V gene are SGHRS and YFSETQ. The DNA of the CDR3 is TGCGCCAGCAGAGGTCGGGGGGCTAGCACAGATACGCAGTATTTT. This encodes CASRGRGASTDTQYF.

The chain is built from TRBV5-1 and TRBJ2-5, with TRBD2 matching 14 bases. Unmatched junction bases numbered 4, after V lost 4 bases and J lost 5 bases. The CDR3 is 15 residues long. Looked up from germline, CDR1 is SGHRS and CDR2 is YFSETQ. The CDR3 loop reads CASSPGLAGVETQYF. The CDR3 nucleotides are TGCGCCAGCAGCCCGGGACTAGCGGGGGTTGAGACCCAGTACTTC.

The V and J genes are TRBV6-5 and TRBJ1-1, with TRBD1 as a possible D gene (6 bases). This CDR3 spans 13 amino acids. Trimming left V 5 bases short and J 8 bases short, with 15 bases between. Per germline, CDR1 MNHEY and CDR2 SVGAGI. CDR3 region: CASSLNYREEAFF. As DNA, the CDR3 is TGTGCCAGCAGTCTCAACTACAGGGAAGAAGCTTTCTTT.

The chain has TRBV7-2 and TRBJ1-2; possible D gene TRBD1, 6 bases. Trimming shortened V by 1 base and J by 3 bases, and 18 bases separated the two germline ends. Germline V gives CDR1 SGHTA, CDR2 FQGNSA. The CDR3 consists of 17 residues. The CDR3 region is CASSLDYGGSQDYGYTF. The CDR3 coding sequence is TGTGCCAGCAGCTTAGATTATGGGGGCAGTCAGGACTATGGCTACACCTTC.

This clone was seen only once. This chain connects TRBV10-3 to TRBJ2-2, with D possibly matching TRBD1 (6 bases). The CDR3 loop spans 16 amino acids. V was pared by 6 bases and J by 0 bases, with 14 bases between. Germline V gene sequence: CDR1 ENHRY, CDR2 SYGVKD. Written as DNA, the CDR3 is TGTGCCATCAGGAAGACAGGACCAGCGAACACCGGGGAGCTGTTTTTT. Protein product: CAIRKTGPANTGELFF.

The chain recombines TRBV6-5 with TRBJ2-3; 7 nucleotides agree with TRBD1. The junction had 11 bases not matched to a gene; V was cut back by 7 bases and J by 4 bases. This CDR3 is 15 amino acids long. Germline loops: CDR1 MNHEY, CDR2 SVGAGI. CDR3 coding DNA: TGTGCCAGCATCAAAACAGGGGCGGTGGCAGATACGCAGTATTTT. Its protein product is CASIKTGAVADTQYF.

The chain links TRBV28 to TRBJ2-6; D is perhaps TRBD1 (5 bases). The CDR3 extends over 14 amino acids. The germline CDR1 and CDR2 sequences are MDHEN and SYDVKM. Trimming cost V 7 bases and J 4 bases, with 11 bases left between them. The CDR3 reads CASTQGSGANVLTF. Written as DNA, the CDR3 is TGTGCCAGCACTCAGGGTTCCGGGGCCAACGTCCTGACTTTC.

The chain uses TRBV2 and TRBJ2-7, with 10 bases aligning to TRBD1. Looked up from germline, CDR1 is SNHLY and CDR2 is FYNNEI. With 7 bases clipped from V and 6 bases from J, the junction kept 3 bases outside the gene matches. The CDR3 runs 12 residues. The CDR3 region has the DNA TGTGCCAGCACCCGGACAGGGGGCGAGCAGTACGTC. As protein: CASTRTGGEQYV.

The V and J genes are TRBV9 and TRBJ2-2, with D tentatively TRBD1 or TRBD2 (6 bases each). Trimming removed 3 bases at V and 4 bases at J, with 16 bases between. The germline V gene has CDR1 SGDLS and CDR2 YYNGEE. The CDR3 is 16 amino acids. This CDR3 is CASSAQRGGGTGELFF. CDR3 in DNA: TGTGCCAGCAGCGCTCAAAGAGGGGGAGGCACCGGGGAGCTGTTTTTT.

This sequence joins TRBV3-1 (or the pseudogene TRBV3-2) and TRBJ2-5; D is uncertain. The CDR3 contains 12 residues. CDR1 LGHDT and CDR2 YNNKEL come from the germline V gene (reference sequence). V lost 1 base, J lost 4 bases, and 4 bases lay in between. The CDR3 coding sequence is TGTGCCAGCAGCCAAGGACGAGAGACCCAGTACTTC. The encoded protein is CASSQGRETQYF.

This clone rates as medium-sized (0.01 to 0.1%). The chain has TRBV19 and TRBJ2-6; the D gene is possibly TRBD2 (8 bases). Germline V gives CDR1 LNHDA, CDR2 SQIVND (reference sequence). V was cut by 5 bases and J by 4 bases, with 21 bases left in between. The CDR3 is made up of 18 amino acids. The DNA for the CDR3 is TGTGCCAGTAGTGCCTCCCGGGAGGGGGCGAGGGGGGCCAACGTCCTGACTTTC. Protein product: CASSASREGARGANVLTF.

J is TRBJ1-1 and V is TRBV2, with TRBD1 matching over 9 bases. Germline-derived CDR1 and CDR2 are SNHLY and FYNNEI. V trimming: 6 bases; J trimming: 0 bases; junction bases outside the gene matches: 2. CDR3 length equals 14 residues. CDR3 DNA: TGTGCCAGCAGGGACAGGGGCATGAACACTGAAGCTTTCTTT. Translating it yields CASRDRGMNTEAFF. Supplemented by reference TRBV2 and TRBJ1-1, the full variable domain reads EPEVTQTPSHQVTQMGQEVILRCVPISNHLYFYWYRQILGQKVEFLVSFYNNEISEKSEIFDDQFSVERPDGSNFTLKIRSTKLEDSAMYFCASRDRGMNTEAFFGQGTRLTVV.

This chain uses TRBV7-9 with TRBJ2-3; 8 positions match TRBD1. The germline CDR1 and CDR2 sequences are SEHNR and FQNEAQ (reference sequence). The V gene end was trimmed by 3 bases and the J gene end by 2 bases; junction bases not matched to a gene: 4. The CDR3 is 15 amino acids. CDR3 amino acids: CASSLGTGYTDTQYF. The CDR3 nucleotides are TGTGCCAGCAGCTTGGGGACAGGATACACAGATACGCAGTATTTT. Based on the CDR3 plus reference TRBV7-9 and TRBJ2-3, the full variable domain is DTGVSQNPRHKITKRGQNVTFRCDPISEHNRLYWYRQTLGQGPEFLTYFQNEAQLEKSRLLSDRFSAERPKGSFSTLEIQRTEQGDSAMYLCASSLGTGYTDTQYFGPGTRLTVL.

This clone came up once. CDR3 residues: CAISAAGVSDTQYF. CDR3 bases: TGTGCCATCAGTGCAGCGGGGGTATCAGATACGCAGTATTTT. The J gene is TRBJ2-3, the V gene TRBV10-3; 8 positions agree with TRBD2. The V segment lost 4 bases and the J segment 4 bases; nucleotides outside the gene matches: 4. Germline lookup yields CDR1 ENHRY and CDR2 SYGVKD. This CDR3 has 14 amino acids.

The chain recombines TRBV3-1 (or the pseudogene TRBV3-2) with TRBJ1-4; 7 bases match TRBD1. The V and J ends lost 4 bases and 12 bases, in that order; junction bases with no gene match: 8. Germline CDR1 reads LGHDT; CDR2 reads YNNKEL (reference sequence). The CDR3 is 13 residues long. This CDR3 reads CASSLRSDRELFF. In DNA form, the CDR3 reads TGTGCCAGCAGCCTAAGAAGCGACAGGGAACTGTTTTTT.

The V and J genes are TRBV9 and TRBJ1-1; D perhaps matches TRBD1 (5 bases). Germline V gene sequence: CDR1 SGDLS, CDR2 YYNGEE. Trimming pared 0 bases from V and 7 bases from J, leaving 13 bases between. This CDR3 spans 14 amino acids. This CDR3 is CASSVGSAGYEAFF. The CDR3 coding sequence is TGTGCCAGCAGCGTAGGATCGGCAGGGTATGAAGCTTTCTTT.

The rearrangement joins TRBV27 to TRBJ2-7; 10 bases fit TRBD2. This CDR3 spans 13 amino acids. CDR1 is MNHEY and CDR2 is SMNVEV in the germline V gene (reference sequence). V dropped 8 bases and J dropped 0; count of bases not matched to a gene: 1. The CDR3 protein is CASRLAGSYEQYV. DNA for the CDR3: TGTGCCAGCCGACTAGCGGGCTCCTACGAGCAGTACGTC.

The chain carries TRBV19 and TRBJ2-1, with 7 bases lining up with TRBD2. Germline values: CDR1 LNHDA, CDR2 SQIVND (reference sequence). The junction had 17 bases not matched to a gene; V was cut back by 5 bases and J by 10 bases. The CDR3 is 16 amino acids. CDR3 residues: CASSGRDALLGGEQFF. CDR3 nucleotides: TGTGCCAGTAGTGGGAGGGACGCCTTGCTGGGGGGGGAGCAGTTCTTC.

The rearrangement uses TRBV30 and TRBJ2-5, with unresolved D. Germline assignment: CDR1 GTSNPN and CDR2 SVGIG (reference sequence). The CDR3 runs 14 residues. V was cut by 2 bases and J by 4 bases, with 14 bases left in between. CDR3 in amino acids: CAWSPLAHTETQYF. In DNA, the CDR3 is TGTGCCTGGAGTCCCCTCGCCCACACAGAGACCCAGTACTTC.

The V gene is TRBV5-1, the J gene TRBJ1-1, with D possibly being TRBD1 (6 bases). The length of the CDR3 is 15 residues. CDR1 and CDR2 from the germline V gene are SGHRS and YFSETQ. Trimming removed 3 bases from V and 5 bases from J, with 17 bases in between. The CDR3, as DNA: TGCGCCAGCAGCTCCGGAGGGGGGGGTATTACTGAAGCTTTCTTT. Translated: CASSSGGGGITEAFF.